The source of this TCR beta chain is a study of CD8 T cells in ankylosing spondylitis. This clonotype was seen repeatedly, ten times or more. Its cognate antigen is unknown. TCRdb reprocessed the 5' RACE reads with MiXCR, giving one entry per CDR3 protein. The table lists approximately 100,000 distinct CDR3 sequences, roughly 8.3% of them singletons. Study-level findings and limits: Ankylosing spondylitis blood appeared to be characterized by a TCR beta motif of about 8 highly homologous variants.

V shed 11 bases, J shed 4 bases, and the junction held 13 bases outside the gene matches. There are 17 residues in the CDR3. Germline V gene sequence: CDR1 LNHDA, CDR2 SQIVND (reference sequence). This chain connects TRBV19 to TRBJ2-2, with 13 bases lining up with TRBD2. Material: blood, either unsorted or a sorted T cell fraction (not recorded which). The receptor's source is a male donor with ankylosing spondylitis or in good health (not recorded which). For the CDR3, the DNA is TGTGCCGGAGGACTAGCGGGAGATGGAGTTACCACCGGGGAGCTGTTTTTT. Protein product: CAGGLAGDGVTTGELFF.